This T cell receptor (beta chain) emerged from a study of blood T cell repertoires in COVID-19. Study in general: Sample material is recorded as cDNA or gDNA derived from T cells, B-cell-depleted T cells, or PBMCs.

Per the authors' pipeline: Reference gene primer amplification yielded estimated nucleated cell counts. TCRdb's table, derived via immunoSEQ multiplex PCR, lists solely in-frame clones and lacks some. That table is the source of V, J and clone size, and D and trimming were worked out from the DNA. The data hold about 42,000 clones, with 76% observed a single time. Trimming left V 4 bases short and J 4 bases short, with 10 bases between. The CDR3 is 13 residues long. Germline loops: CDR1 SGHKS, CDR2 YYEKEE (reference sequence). The chain joins TRBV5-5 to TRBJ2-3; no definite D call. Input material: peripheral blood. This receptor was obtained from a man older than 75 with acute or convalescent COVID-19. DNA for the CDR3: TGTGCCAGCAGCCTTCCCTCCCCAGATACGCAGTATTTT. Amino acid sequence: CASSLPSPDTQYF.